The T cell receptor beta chain under discussion was sequenced for a study of cytomegalovirus exposure and HLA in healthy donors. Whole-study findings and limits: It was confirmed in vitro that three of the CMV-associated chains were specific for CMV antigens. It was likely that a cluster of highly shared sequence variants was a sequencing artifact.

The PCR was carried out with 60 Vbeta primers and 13 Jbeta primers. TCRdb's copy holds only in-frame clones and misses some; the assay was immunoSEQ multiplex PCR. The table has around 63,000 clones, about three quarters seen once. Germline values: CDR1 MNHEY, CDR2 SMNVEV (reference sequence). The CDR3 extends over 16 amino acids. Trimming at V came to 3 bases and at J to 2 bases, leaving 10 bases not matched to a gene. The table lists this clone with a count of one. Its antigen is still unknown. The J gene is TRBJ2-7, the V gene TRBV27; 7 bases line up with TRBD2. This TCR was sampled from a middle-aged man in good health and CMV-seronegative. The sequencing sample was made of PBMCs. DNA of the CDR3: TGTGCCAGCAGTTTTAAGGGGAGGGGAGGTGCCTACGAGCAGTACTTC. Its protein product is CASSFKGRGGAYEQYF.